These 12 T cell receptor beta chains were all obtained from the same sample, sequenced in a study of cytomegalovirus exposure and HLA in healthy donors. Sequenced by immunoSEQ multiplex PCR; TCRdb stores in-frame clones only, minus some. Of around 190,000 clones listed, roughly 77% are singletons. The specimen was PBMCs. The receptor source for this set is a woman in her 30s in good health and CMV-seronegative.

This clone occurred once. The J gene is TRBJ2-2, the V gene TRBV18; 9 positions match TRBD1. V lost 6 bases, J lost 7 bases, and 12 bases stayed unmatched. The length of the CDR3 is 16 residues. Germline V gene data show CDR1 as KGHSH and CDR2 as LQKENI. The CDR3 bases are TGTGCCAGCTCCCCAGGTGGGGACAGGGTCATCGGGGAGCTGTTTTTT. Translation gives CASSPGGDRVIGELFF. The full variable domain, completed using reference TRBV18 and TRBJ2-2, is NAGVMQNPRHLVRRRGQEARLRCSPMKGHSHVYWYRQLPEEGLKFMVYLQKENIIDESGMPKERFSAEFPKEGPSILRIQQVVRGDSAAYFCASSPGGDRVIGELFFGEGSRLTVL.

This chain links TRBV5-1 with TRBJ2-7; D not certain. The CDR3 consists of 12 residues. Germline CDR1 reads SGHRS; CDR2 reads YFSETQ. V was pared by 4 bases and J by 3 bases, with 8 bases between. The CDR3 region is CASSRSLYEQYF. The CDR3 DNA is TGCGCCAGCAGCAGGAGTCTCTACGAGCAGTACTTC.

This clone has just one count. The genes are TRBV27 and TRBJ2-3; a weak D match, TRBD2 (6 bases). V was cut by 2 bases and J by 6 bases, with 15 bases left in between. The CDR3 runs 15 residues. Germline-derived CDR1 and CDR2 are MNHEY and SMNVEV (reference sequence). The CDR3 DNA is TGTGCCAGCAGTTTACGGCGGGGCCCCCGGGATACGCAGTATTTT. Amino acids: CASSLRRGPRDTQYF.

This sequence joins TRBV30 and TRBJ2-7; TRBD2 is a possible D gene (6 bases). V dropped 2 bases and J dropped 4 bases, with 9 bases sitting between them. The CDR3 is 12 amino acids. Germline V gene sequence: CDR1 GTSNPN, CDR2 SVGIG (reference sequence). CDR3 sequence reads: CAWSPDYYEQYF. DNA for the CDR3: TGTGCCTGGAGTCCGGACTATTACGAGCAGTACTTC.

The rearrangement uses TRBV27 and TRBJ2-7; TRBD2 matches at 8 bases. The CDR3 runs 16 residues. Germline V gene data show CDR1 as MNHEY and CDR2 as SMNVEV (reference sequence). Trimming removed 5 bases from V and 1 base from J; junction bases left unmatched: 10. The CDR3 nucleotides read TGTGCCAGCAGTGCACAAGCGGGAGCGGTGTCCTACGAGCAGTACTTC. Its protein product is CASSAQAGAVSYEQYF.

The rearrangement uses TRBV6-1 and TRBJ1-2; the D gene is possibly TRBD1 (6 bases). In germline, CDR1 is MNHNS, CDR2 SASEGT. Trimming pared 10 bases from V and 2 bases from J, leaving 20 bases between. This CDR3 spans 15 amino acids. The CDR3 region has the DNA TGTGCCACCGCCTCGAGAAGTACAGGGAACTATGGCTACACCTTC. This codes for CATASRSTGNYGYTF.

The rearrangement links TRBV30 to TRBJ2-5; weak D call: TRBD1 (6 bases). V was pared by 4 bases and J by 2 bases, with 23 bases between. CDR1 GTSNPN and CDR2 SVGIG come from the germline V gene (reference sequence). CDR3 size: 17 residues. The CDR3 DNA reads TGTGCCTGGAACGTGTGGGCATTTGAGCAGGGGCAAGAGACCCAGTACTTC. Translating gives CAWNVWAFEQGQETQYF.

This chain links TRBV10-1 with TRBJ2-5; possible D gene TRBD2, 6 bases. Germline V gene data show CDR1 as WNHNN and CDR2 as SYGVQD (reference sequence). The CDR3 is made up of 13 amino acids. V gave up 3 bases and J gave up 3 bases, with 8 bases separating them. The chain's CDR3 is CASSESGEETQYF. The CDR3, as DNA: TGCGCCAGCAGTGAATCGGGAGAAGAGACCCAGTACTTC.

This CDR3 is CASTLGGEYGYTF. The CDR3 bases are TGTGCCAGCACCTTAGGGGGGGAATATGGCTACACCTTC. The chain is built from TRBV28 and TRBJ1-2, with D perhaps TRBD1 (6 bases). Germline-derived CDR1 and CDR2 are MDHEN and SYDVKM. Trimming left V 7 bases short and J 5 bases short, with 14 bases between. The CDR3 has 13 residues.

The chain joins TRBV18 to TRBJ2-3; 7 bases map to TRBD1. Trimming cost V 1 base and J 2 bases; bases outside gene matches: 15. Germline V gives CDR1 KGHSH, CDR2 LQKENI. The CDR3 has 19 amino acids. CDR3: CASSPQGASSPLNTDTQYF. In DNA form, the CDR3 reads TGTGCCAGCTCACCACAGGGGGCGTCATCTCCTCTAAACACAGATACGCAGTATTTT.

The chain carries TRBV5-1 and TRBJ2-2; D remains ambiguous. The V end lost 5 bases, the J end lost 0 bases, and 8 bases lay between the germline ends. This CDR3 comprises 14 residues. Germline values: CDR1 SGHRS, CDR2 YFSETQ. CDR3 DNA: TGCGCCAGCAGGGCAGCGACGAACACCGGGGAGCTGTTTTTT. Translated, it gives CASRAATNTGELFF.

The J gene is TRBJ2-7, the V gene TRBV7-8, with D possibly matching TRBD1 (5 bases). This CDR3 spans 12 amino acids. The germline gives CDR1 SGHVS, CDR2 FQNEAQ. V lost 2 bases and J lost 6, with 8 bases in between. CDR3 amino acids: CASSLTTVEQYF. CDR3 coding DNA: TGTGCCAGCAGCTTAACGACAGTCGAGCAGTACTTC. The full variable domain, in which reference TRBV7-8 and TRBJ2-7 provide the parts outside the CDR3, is GAGVSQSPRYKVAKRGQDVALRCDPISGHVSLFWYQQALGQGPEFLTYFQNEAQLDKSGLPSDRFFAERPEGSVSTLKIQRTQQEDSAVYLCASSLTTVEQYFGPGTRLTVT.